One sample yielded the 27 T cell receptor beta chains listed below, sequenced in a study of blood T cell repertoires in COVID-19. The method was immunoSEQ multiplex PCR; TCRdb's version includes in-frame clones alone and lacks a portion of them. The sample holds over 600,000 clones, approximately 90% seen once. Sequenced material: peripheral blood. Receptor source: a woman aged 18-29 years with acute or convalescent COVID-19.

The chain employs TRBV12-3 or TRBV12-4 and TRBJ1-1; D is perhaps TRBD1 (5 bases). V was clipped by 5 bases and J by 1 base, with 8 bases between them. This CDR3 is 13 amino acids long. CDR3 DNA: TGTGCCAGCAGTGGGGGGAGGAACACTGAAGCTTTCTTT. Encoded protein: CASSGGRNTEAFF.

The gene calls are TRBV9 and TRBJ2-7; tentative D call: TRBD1 (6 bases). Germline CDR1 and CDR2: SGDLS and YYNGEE. The CDR3 contains 14 residues. The V end was cut by 0 bases, the J end by 2 bases, with 9 bases between. CDR3 bases: TGTGCCAGCAGCGTAGGGGACACGCCCTACGAGCAGTACTTC. This encodes CASSVGDTPYEQYF.

This clone came up once. The rearrangement links TRBV7-2 to TRBJ1-2; 7 nucleotides align to TRBD1. CDR1 and CDR2 (germline): SGHTA, FQGNSA. The CDR3 is 15 amino acids. With V trimmed by 1 base and J by 6 bases, 8 bases remained unmatched. The CDR3 DNA reads TGTGCCAGCAGCTTAGGTTCGGACAGGACGGATGGCTACACCTTC. It encodes CASSLGSDRTDGYTF.

V usage is TRBV2 and J usage is TRBJ2-5, with D perhaps TRBD1 (5 bases). This CDR3 region has 14 residues. Germline V gene data show CDR1 as SNHLY and CDR2 as FYNNEI. Trimming removed 4 bases at V and 10 bases at J, with 19 bases between. The CDR3 coding sequence is TGTGCCAGCAGTGGTAGGGGCAAAGTAGATGGCCAGTACTTC. Translating gives CASSGRGKVDGQYF.

This sequence joins TRBV24-1 and TRBJ2-1; 11 bases map to TRBD2. The germline V gene encodes CDR1 KGHDR and CDR2 SFDVKD. V dropped 3 bases and J dropped 9; count of bases not matched to a gene: 9. The CDR3 has 16 amino acids. The CDR3 DNA follows: TGTGCCACCAGTGATCCCGGTCCTAGCGGGGGGCTTGAGCAGTTCTTC. Translating it yields CATSDPGPSGGLEQFF.

This chain connects TRBV6-1 to TRBJ1-2; no reliable D call. CDR1 is MNHNS, CDR2 SASEGT, per germline. This CDR3 region has 13 residues. Trimming removed 3 bases from V and 4 bases from J, with 9 bases in between. CDR3 in DNA: TGTGCCAGCAGTGAGGGAGGAAGCTATGGCTACACCTTC. Protein product: CASSEGGSYGYTF.

This clone has just one count. V is TRBV5-6 and J is TRBJ1-1, with D possibly being TRBD1 (5 bases). Germline-derived CDR1 and CDR2 are SGHDT and YYEEEE. Trimming took off 1 base at V and 4 bases at J, with 14 bases between the two ends. CDR3 length: 15 amino acids. As DNA, the CDR3 is TGTGCCAGCAGCTTGTACGGGGACTCGGGCACTGAAGCTTTCTTT. Translation: CASSLYGDSGTEAFF. Looking up the rest from reference TRBV5-6 and TRBJ1-1 gives the full variable domain: DAGVTQSPTHLIKTRGQQVTLRCSPKSGHDTVSWYQQALGQGPQFIFQYYEEEERQRGNFPDRFSGHQFPNYSSELNVNALLLGDSALYLCASSLYGDSGTEAFFGQGTRLTVV.

This chain uses TRBV7-9 with TRBJ2-1; 8 positions agree with TRBD1. V shed 4 bases, J shed 8 bases, and the junction held 4 bases outside the gene matches. The CDR3 contains 13 residues. Germline V gives CDR1 SEHNR, CDR2 FQNEAQ (reference sequence). CDR3 sequence (DNA): TGTGCCAGCAGCTCTGACAGGGGACATGAGCAGTTCTTC. Its translation is CASSSDRGHEQFF.

The genes are TRBV19 and TRBJ1-5, with 7 positions matching TRBD1. V was clipped by 6 bases and J by 6 bases; unmatched bases: 5. Germline V gene lookup returns CDR1 LNHDA and CDR2 SQIVND (reference sequence). The CDR3 sequence is 13 residues long. CDR3 amino acids: CASRGQVTQPQHF. The DNA of the CDR3 is TGTGCCAGTAGAGGACAGGTAACTCAGCCCCAGCATTTT.

The chain joins TRBV13 to TRBJ1-1, with D possibly TRBD1 on 5 matching bases. V was shortened by 11 bases and J by 10 bases, with 26 bases between the two germline ends. The CDR3 covers 14 residues. In germline, CDR1 is PRHDT, CDR2 FYEKMQ (reference sequence). In nucleotides, the CDR3 is TGTGCCTCCAAGAGGAGGGAGGGGAATTCTGGAGCTTTCTTT. Amino acids: CASKRREGNSGAFF.

The chain is built from TRBV19 and TRBJ2-2; no firm D call. Trimming left V 2 bases short and J 7 bases short, with 11 bases between. The CDR3 is 14 residues long. The V gene's germline CDR1 is LNHDA and CDR2 SQIVND (reference sequence). CDR3 loop: CASSIYLKFGELFF. As DNA, the CDR3 is TGTGCCAGTAGTATATATCTAAAATTCGGGGAGCTGTTTTTT.

The rearrangement links TRBV29-1 to TRBJ1-2, with 7 bases fitting TRBD1. CDR1 and CDR2 from the germline V gene are SQVTM and ANQGSEA. The ends lost 3 bases at V and 4 bases at J; junction bases unmatched: 5. The CDR3 is 13 amino acids. In DNA form, the CDR3 reads TGCAGCGTTGACCGGGACAGTTCCTATGGCTACACCTTC. Protein sequence: CSVDRDSSYGYTF.

In the case of this clone: The sample has other DNA sequences that encode this CDR3 too. The chain employs TRBV5-1 and TRBJ1-6; the D gene is possibly TRBD1 (5 bases). Per the germline V gene, CDR1 is SGHRS and CDR2 is YFSETQ. CDR3 length equals 16 residues. V gave up 0 bases and J gave up 1 base, with 8 bases separating them. CDR3 amino acids: CASSLAGGSYNSPLHF. In nucleotides, the CDR3 is TGCGCCAGCAGCTTGGCTGGGGGGTCCTATAATTCACCCCTCCACTTT.

This CDR3 reads CASVDRANTGELFF. DNA for the CDR3: TGTGCCAGCGTAGACAGGGCGAACACCGGGGAGCTGTTTTTT. The chain combines TRBV19 with TRBJ2-2; 7 bases are a match to TRBD1. The V gene end was trimmed by 9 bases and the J gene end by 0 bases; junction bases not matched to a gene: 4. Per germline, CDR1 LNHDA and CDR2 SQIVND (reference sequence). The CDR3 has 14 residues.

The gene calls are TRBV9 and TRBJ2-1; TRBD2 aligns across 7 bases. Per germline, CDR1 SGDLS and CDR2 YYNGEE. Trimming cost V 3 bases and J 2 bases; bases outside gene matches: 2. This CDR3 comprises 14 residues. CDR3 residues: CASSESGAYNEQFF. In DNA form, the CDR3 reads TGTGCCAGCAGCGAGAGCGGGGCCTACAATGAGCAGTTCTTC.

J is TRBJ1-2 and V is TRBV19; D unclear. The CDR3 has 14 residues. Germline V gene lookup returns CDR1 LNHDA and CDR2 SQIVND (reference sequence). V lost 0 bases, J lost 4 bases, and 9 bases lay in between. As DNA, the CDR3 is TGTGCCAGTAGTATAGACCACACCTTCTATGGCTACACCTTC. Translation gives CASSIDHTFYGYTF.

The V gene is TRBV2, the J gene TRBJ2-1; D is unclear. The CDR3 runs 12 residues. V gave up 4 bases and J gave up 11 bases, with 12 bases separating them. CDR1 SNHLY and CDR2 FYNNEI come from the germline V gene. CDR3 DNA: TGTGCCAGCAGTGTCGTCGAGGAAAAGCAGTTCTTC. Translating it yields CASSVVEEKQFF.

V gene TRBV3-1 (or the pseudogene TRBV3-2) combines with J gene TRBJ2-7; D is unresolved. Trimming shortened V by 4 bases and J by 2 bases, and 15 bases separated the two germline ends. There are 15 residues in the CDR3. Germline V gene sequence: CDR1 LGHDT, CDR2 YNNKEL (reference sequence). CDR3 DNA sequence: TGTGCCAGCAGCCTATCCCCGCCAGCGACCTACGAGCAGTACTTC. It codes for CASSLSPPATYEQYF.

This sequence joins TRBV9 and TRBJ2-2, with D perhaps matching TRBD1 (6 bases). The V and J ends lost 4 bases and 5 bases respectively, with 9 bases between them. This CDR3 is 13 amino acids long. The V gene's germline CDR1 is SGDLS and CDR2 YYNGEE. The CDR3 nucleotides are TGTGCCAGCAGCTTCACAGGGACCGGGGAGCTGTTTTTT. Translated: CASSFTGTGELFF.

This clone was counted only a few times. The chain employs TRBV7-9 and TRBJ1-2, with 9 bases fitting TRBD1. The germline CDR1 and CDR2 sequences are SEHNR and FQNEAQ (reference sequence). CDR3 size: 15 residues. The V gene end was trimmed by 5 bases and the J gene end by 1 base; junction bases not matched to a gene: 5. This CDR3 reads CASSARDRVNYGYTF. The DNA for the CDR3 is TGTGCCAGCAGCGCCCGGGACAGGGTTAACTATGGCTACACCTTC.

J is TRBJ1-2 and V is TRBV6-5, with D possibly being TRBD1 (5 bases). Germline assignment: CDR1 MNHEY and CDR2 SVGAGI. V was cut by 0 bases and J by 6 bases, with 11 bases left in between. The CDR3 consists of 14 residues. The CDR3 region has the DNA TGTGCCAGCAGTTACTCTGGTACGACAGATGGCTACACCTTC. Protein product: CASSYSGTTDGYTF.

V usage is TRBV9 and J usage is TRBJ2-7; the D gene is possibly TRBD1 (5 bases). Per the germline V gene, CDR1 is SGDLS and CDR2 is YYNGEE. The CDR3 has 17 residues. V shed 6 bases and J shed 8 bases, with 30 bases lying between them. CDR3 loop: CASIRPRTPQGQGQQYF. The DNA for the CDR3 is TGTGCCAGCATCCGACCCCGAACCCCCCAGGGCCAGGGCCAGCAGTACTTC.

J is TRBJ2-7 and V is TRBV29-1, with TRBD1 matching 8 bases. V shed 0 bases and J 5 bases; nucleotides not matched to a gene: 0. This CDR3 is 12 amino acids long. The germline gives CDR1 SQVTM, CDR2 ANQGSEA. The CDR3 loop reads CSVEEQGDEQYF. The DNA of the CDR3 is TGCAGCGTTGAAGAACAGGGGGACGAGCAGTACTTC.

V usage is TRBV2 and J usage is TRBJ1-2, with D possibly matching TRBD1 (5 bases). CDR1 and CDR2 (germline): SNHLY, FYNNEI. This CDR3 region has 12 residues. V was trimmed by 7 bases and J by 8 bases, leaving 14 bases between them. DNA of the CDR3: TGTGCCAGCAAAGACAGCTCGGGCGGCTACACCTTC. Amino acid sequence: CASKDSSGGYTF.

The chain employs TRBV30 and TRBJ1-1; maybe TRBD1 (6 bases). Between the trimmed V and J ends, which lost 6 bases and 10 bases, there was a span of 27 bases. Germline CDR1 and CDR2: GTSNPN and SVGIG (reference sequence). The CDR3 spans 15 residues. The CDR3 region has the DNA TGTGCCTGTGAAACCAAACGACAGGCCGTCGGATTAGCTTTCTTT. Translation gives CACETKRQAVGLAFF.

The rearrangement links TRBV14 to TRBJ1-1, with D unresolved. The CDR3 contains 14 residues. V lost 4 bases and J 1 base, leaving 10 bases between the germline ends. Germline assignment: CDR1 SGHDN and CDR2 FVKESK. This chain's CDR3 is CASSLHSSNTEAFF. CDR3 coding DNA: TGTGCCAGCAGCCTTCACTCATCGAACACTGAAGCTTTCTTT.

The chain employs TRBV25-1 and TRBJ2-7; D is unclear. The CDR3 length is 10 residues. The germline V gene encodes CDR1 MGHDK and CDR2 SYGVNS. V was clipped by 8 bases and J by 5 bases, with 7 bases between them. The chain's CDR3 is CASLSDEQYF. The CDR3 coding sequence is TGTGCCAGCCTCAGTGACGAGCAGTACTTC.